Below, one T cell receptor beta chain is given with its context. The sample originates from a study of blood T cell repertoires in COVID-19. Study-level background: Spain, Italy and the United States supplied samples that represented acute and convalescent COVID-19.

Germline V gene lookup returns CDR1 LGHNA and CDR2 YSLEER. After removal of 0 bases from V and 4 bases from J, the junction contained 11 bases not matched to a gene. There are 19 residues in the CDR3. Assay used: immunoSEQ multiplex PCR; TCRdb lists only in-frame clones, some missing. The table records around 200,000 clones, approximately 86% of them present only once. V gene TRBV4-3 combines with J gene TRBJ2-1; 11 bases are a match to TRBD2. This receptor was identified in a woman in her 30s with COVID-19, enrolled during active disease. The sequenced sample was peripheral blood. The CDR3 DNA reads TGCGCCAGCAGCCAAGATTGGGGCCTAGCGGGAGGACAATACAATGAGCAGTTCTTC. Residues: CASSQDWGLAGGQYNEQFF.